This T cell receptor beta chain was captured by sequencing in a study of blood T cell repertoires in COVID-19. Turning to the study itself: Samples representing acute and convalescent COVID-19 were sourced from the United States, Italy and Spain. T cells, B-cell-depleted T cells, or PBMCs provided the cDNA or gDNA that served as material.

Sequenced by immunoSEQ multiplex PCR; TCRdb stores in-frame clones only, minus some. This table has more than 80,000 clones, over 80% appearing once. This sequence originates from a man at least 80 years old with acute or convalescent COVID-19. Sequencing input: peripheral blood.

The CDR3 loop is CASSLRKRGGHYGYTF. CDR3 nucleotides: TGTGCCAGCAGTTTACGGAAACGGGGGGGCCACTATGGCTACACCTTC. The V call is TRBV28, the J call TRBJ1-2; D possibly corresponds to TRBD1 (6 bases). The CDR3 totals 16 residues. CDR1 and CDR2 from the germline V gene are MDHEN and SYDVKM. The germline V and J ends were trimmed by 2 bases and 3 bases, with 16 bases remaining between them.